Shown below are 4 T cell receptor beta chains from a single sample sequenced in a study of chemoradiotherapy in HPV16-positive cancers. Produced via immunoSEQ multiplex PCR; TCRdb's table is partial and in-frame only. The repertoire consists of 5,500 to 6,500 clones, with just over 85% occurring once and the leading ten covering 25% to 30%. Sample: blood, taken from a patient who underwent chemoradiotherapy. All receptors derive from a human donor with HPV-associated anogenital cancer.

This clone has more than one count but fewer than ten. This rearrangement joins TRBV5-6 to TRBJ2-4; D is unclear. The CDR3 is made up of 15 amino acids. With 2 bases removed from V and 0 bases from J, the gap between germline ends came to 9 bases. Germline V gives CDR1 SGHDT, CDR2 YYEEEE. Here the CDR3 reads CASSLRTVAKNIQYF. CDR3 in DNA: TGTGCCAGCAGCTTAAGAACAGTAGCCAAAAACATTCAGTACTTC. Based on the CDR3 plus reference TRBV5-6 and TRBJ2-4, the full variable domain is DAGVTQSPTHLIKTRGQQVTLRCSPKSGHDTVSWYQQALGQGPQFIFQYYEEEERQRGNFPDRFSGHQFPNYSSELNVNALLLGDSALYLCASSLRTVAKNIQYFGAGTRLSVL.

The CDR3 region is CASSARDFSYEQYF. CDR3 bases: TGTGCCAGCAGCGCCCGGGACTTCTCCTACGAGCAGTACTTC. The V call is TRBV9, the J call TRBJ2-7; tentative D call: TRBD2 (6 bases). V was clipped by 3 bases and J by 0 bases, with 10 bases between them. The CDR3 consists of 14 residues. Germline loops: CDR1 SGDLS, CDR2 YYNGEE.

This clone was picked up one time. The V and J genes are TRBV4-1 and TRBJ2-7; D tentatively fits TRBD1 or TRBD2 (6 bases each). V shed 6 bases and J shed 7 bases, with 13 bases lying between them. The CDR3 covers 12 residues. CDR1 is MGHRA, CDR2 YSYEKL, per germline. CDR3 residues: CASSPTGREQYF. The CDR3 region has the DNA TGCGCCAGCAGTCCAACAGGGAGGGAGCAGTACTTC.

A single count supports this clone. The CDR3: CASSEGHSQLINTEAFF. For the CDR3, the DNA is TGTGCCAGCAGCGAGGGGCACTCTCAGCTAATAAACACTGAAGCTTTCTTT. The genes are TRBV28 and TRBJ1-1, with D possibly being TRBD1 (5 bases). The CDR3 totals 17 residues. In germline, CDR1 is MDHEN, CDR2 SYDVKM. V was pared by 6 bases and J by 2 bases, with 22 bases between.